A single sample gave rise to the 15 T cell receptor beta chains below, sequenced in a study of blood T cell repertoires in COVID-19. Assay used: immunoSEQ multiplex PCR; TCRdb lists only in-frame clones, some missing. The sample lists some 350,000 clones, around 87% occurring once. The sample was PBMCs or T cells enriched from blood (not recorded which). These receptors were collected from a woman aged 25 to 39 who had recovered from COVID-19.

The CDR3 is CASSQVTGTTYGYTF. CDR3 in DNA: TGTGCCAGCAGCCAGGTCACAGGCACCACTTATGGCTACACCTTC. The chain couples TRBV14 to TRBJ1-2, with TRBD1 as a possible D gene (5 bases). V was cut by 3 bases and J by 5 bases, with 16 bases left in between. The V gene's germline CDR1 is SGHDN and CDR2 FVKESK. This CDR3 region has 15 residues.

This clone was recorded once. This rearrangement joins TRBV4-3 to TRBJ1-2; 7 nucleotides line up with TRBD1. After removal of 4 bases from V and 0 bases from J, the junction contained 5 bases not matched to a gene. This CDR3 region has 15 residues. The germline gives CDR1 LGHNA, CDR2 YSLEER. This CDR3 reads CASSLGQASNYGYTF. CDR3 nucleotide sequence: TGCGCCAGCAGCCTTGGACAGGCGTCTAACTATGGCTACACCTTC.

The V and J genes are TRBV15 and TRBJ1-1; no definite D call. CDR3 length: 14 amino acids. Between the trimmed V and J ends, which lost 5 bases and 1 base, there was a span of 11 bases. The V gene's germline CDR1 is LNHNV and CDR2 YYDKDF (reference sequence). The DNA for the CDR3 is TGTGCCACCAGCCGTGAGGGTCGGAACACTGAAGCTTTCTTT. Translating it yields CATSREGRNTEAFF.

In this sample, this clone turned up a few times. V usage is TRBV6-8 and J usage is TRBJ1-5; D unresolved. This CDR3 region has 19 residues. With 0 bases removed from V and 5 bases from J, the gap between germline ends came to 23 bases. CDR1 is MNHGY and CDR2 is SAAAGT in the germline V gene. The CDR3 region is CASSYSKYGKSSKHQPQHF. The CDR3 DNA follows: TGTGCCAGCAGTTACTCGAAATACGGGAAGTCATCTAAGCATCAGCCCCAGCATTTT.

The V gene is TRBV2, the J gene TRBJ2-1, with a weak D call TRBD1 (5 bases). This CDR3 contains 13 residues. Germline CDR1 and CDR2: SNHLY and FYNNEI. Trimming took off 6 bases at V and 4 bases at J, with 10 bases between the two ends. CDR3 coding DNA: TGTGCCAGCAGAAGAGACAGTTACAATGAGCAGTTCTTC. It specifies CASRRDSYNEQFF.

The chain has TRBV19 and TRBJ2-7; D ambiguous. The V gene lost 4 bases and the J gene lost 7 bases, with 14 bases spanning the gap. The germline V gene has CDR1 LNHDA and CDR2 SQIVND (reference sequence). The CDR3 covers 13 residues. The CDR3 here is CASSTRHPQEQYF. The CDR3, as DNA: TGTGCCAGTAGTACCCGACACCCGCAGGAGCAGTACTTC.

V usage is TRBV7-2 and J usage is TRBJ1-1; no clear D. Trimming cost V 1 base and J 11 bases, with 8 bases left between them. The CDR3 totals 11 residues. Per germline, CDR1 SGHTA and CDR2 FQGNSA. CDR3 DNA sequence: TGTGCCAGCAGCTTAGATGGAGATGCTTTCTTT. Residues: CASSLDGDAFF.

The J gene is TRBJ1-5, the V gene TRBV6-6, with D unclear. Between the trimmed V and J ends, which lost 6 bases and 5 bases, there was a span of 11 bases. The CDR3 extends over 13 amino acids. Germline values: CDR1 MNHNY, CDR2 SVGAGI (reference sequence). The CDR3 DNA reads TGTGCCAGCAGAAGCTTCGGGGATCAGCCCCAGCATTTT. It translates to CASRSFGDQPQHF.

CDR3 coding DNA: TGTGCCAGCAGCATGGACAGGGGGGGGTATGGCTACACCTTC. This gives the protein CASSMDRGGYGYTF. This sequence joins TRBV5-4 and TRBJ1-2, with 10 nucleotides matching TRBD1. This CDR3 has 14 residues. Unmatched junction bases numbered 5, after V lost 4 bases and J lost 5 bases. CDR1 and CDR2 from the germline V gene are SGHNT and YYREEE (reference sequence). The whole variable domain, remainder taken from reference TRBV5-4 and TRBJ1-2, is ETGVTQSPTHLIKTRGQQVTLRCSSQSGHNTVSWYQQALGQGPQFIFQYYREEENGRGNFPPRFSGLQFPNYSSELNVNALELDDSALYLCASSMDRGGYGYTFGSGTRLTVV.

The V call is TRBV2, the J call TRBJ2-5; the match to TRBD1 covers 7 bases. Trimming at V came to 7 bases and at J to 1 base, leaving 6 bases not matched to a gene. The CDR3 covers 14 residues. Germline loops: CDR1 SNHLY, CDR2 FYNNEI. The CDR3 bases are TGTGCCAGCATTACAACAGGGGCCCAAGAGACCCAGTACTTC. It translates to CASITTGAQETQYF.

This chain connects TRBV5-4 to TRBJ2-2; D unclear. V shed 4 bases and J shed 1 base, with 11 bases lying between them. There are 15 residues in the CDR3. Germline V gives CDR1 SGHNT, CDR2 YYREEE (reference sequence). CDR3 residues: CASSLRLGNTGELFF. The CDR3 DNA follows: TGTGCCAGCAGCCTCCGACTGGGGAACACCGGGGAGCTGTTTTTT.

This clone was recorded once. V gene TRBV5-1 combines with J gene TRBJ1-2; 8 positions match TRBD1. The V gene end was trimmed by 2 bases and the J gene end by 7 bases; junction bases not matched to a gene: 13. Germline loops: CDR1 SGHRS, CDR2 YFSETQ. This CDR3 contains 16 residues. The CDR3 loop reads CASSFLTGDTPGGYTF. The CDR3 DNA reads TGCGCCAGCAGCTTTTTGACAGGGGATACTCCTGGTGGCTACACCTTC.

This clone showed up just a few times. The V call is TRBV5-6, the J call TRBJ1-2; 9 bases map to TRBD1. Germline V lookup: CDR1 SGHDT, CDR2 YYEEEE. J lost 7 bases, V lost 0 bases, and 10 bases had no gene match. The CDR3 extends over 16 amino acids. The CDR3: CASSLATGTGKPGYTF. CDR3 nucleotides: TGTGCCAGCAGCTTGGCCACCGGGACAGGGAAGCCTGGCTACACCTTC.

The chain uses TRBV19 and TRBJ2-1; TRBD1 agrees at 8 bases. Per the germline V gene, CDR1 is LNHDA and CDR2 is SQIVND (reference sequence). The length of the CDR3 is 15 residues. V shed 6 bases and J 4 bases; nucleotides not matched to a gene: 8. CDR3 in DNA: TGTGCCAGTAGCACCGGACAGGGTGGGTACAATGAGCAGTTCTTC. The encoded protein is CASSTGQGGYNEQFF.

The chain links TRBV27 to TRBJ1-2; 7 bases are shared with TRBD1. Germline CDR1 is MNHEY and CDR2 is SMNVEV (reference sequence). The ends lost 2 bases at V and 7 bases at J; junction bases unmatched: 10. This CDR3 spans 15 amino acids. Written as DNA, the CDR3 is TGTGCCAGCAGTTTACGAAGGGGGCAGTACTCTGGCTACACCTTC. Its protein product is CASSLRRGQYSGYTF.